The 16 T cell receptor beta chains listed next were all sequenced from one sample in a study of regulatory T cells in long-lasting Graves disease. Time point specified: persistent/refractory GD, antithyroid drugs over 5 years with positive TRAb. Following extraction of RNA from PBMCs, that RNA was used to make the TCR library. Libraries of TCR beta came from iRepertoire HTBI primers plus Arm-PCR of CDR3 regions. TCRdb called the multiplex PCR reads again in MiXCR, with one record for every CDR3 protein. The sample lists 650,000 to 850,000 distinct CDR3 sequences, about 32% occurring once. The specimen was peripheral blood mononuclear cells (PBMCs), collected when the disease was refractory, from a patient treated with antithyroid drugs. These receptors were taken from a female donor with Graves disease.

The rearrangement links TRBV20-1 to TRBJ1-1; D is ambiguous. Trimming took 4 bases from V and 7 from J, leaving 7 bases between them. The CDR3 runs to 10 residues. Germline CDR1 and CDR2: DFQATT and SNEGSKA (reference sequence). CDR3 coding DNA: TGCAGTGCTAACGGGAATGAAGCTTTCTTT. Translating it yields CSANGNEAFF.

On this clonotype itself: This may be a read error, as it is one base from a much larger clone. The V call is TRBV29-1, the J call TRBJ2-7, with a weak D call TRBD2 (6 bases). From germline, CDR1 is SQVTM and CDR2 ANQGSEA. V was pared by 5 bases and J by 2 bases, with 16 bases between. The CDR3 covers 14 residues. Here the CDR3 reads CSVPHGSTPYEQYF. In DNA, the CDR3 is TGCAGCGTTCCTCACGGGAGTACTCCCTACGAGCAGTACTTC.

This clonotype was picked up a small number of times. The V gene is TRBV10-3, the J gene TRBJ1-2, with D perhaps TRBD1 (6 bases). This CDR3 has 13 residues. CDR1 ENHRY and CDR2 SYGVKD come from the germline V gene. Trimming pared 6 bases from V and 3 bases from J, leaving 11 bases between. For the CDR3, the DNA is TGTGCCATCAGCACAGGGACTGACTATGGCTACACCTTC. This encodes CAISTGTDYGYTF.

This clonotype was seen at least ten times. The rearrangement joins TRBV11-2 to TRBJ2-7; D is ambiguous. Trimming left V 5 bases short and J 3 bases short, with 14 bases between. Germline-derived CDR1 and CDR2 are SGHAT and FQNNGV. The CDR3 covers 14 residues. CDR3 nucleotides: TGTGCCAGCAGCCCACTCCCCCGCCTCTACGAGCAGTACTTC. This codes for CASSPLPRLYEQYF.

This clonotype was counted many times. This chain joins TRBV12-3 or TRBV12-4 and TRBJ1-2; 10 nucleotides align to TRBD1. This CDR3 contains 16 residues. J lost 1 base, V lost 7 bases, and 9 bases had no gene match. For the CDR3, the DNA is TGTGCCAGCATCGTCGACAGGGGGCAGGGTAACTATGGCTACACCTTC. It translates to CASIVDRGQGNYGYTF.

This clonotype was counted between two and nine times. This sequence joins TRBV19 and TRBJ2-7, with D perhaps matching TRBD1 or TRBD2 (6 bases each). Germline loops: CDR1 LNHDA, CDR2 SQIVND (reference sequence). Trimming pared 1 base from V and 7 bases from J, leaving 29 bases between. CDR3 size: 19 residues. The CDR3 loop reads CASSIGAKGVAEGFLEQYF. The CDR3 nucleotides are TGTGCCAGTAGTATAGGGGCTAAGGGGGTAGCGGAGGGGTTTCTAGAGCAGTACTTC.

The sample holds a few counts of this clonotype. This chain joins TRBV10-3 and TRBJ1-5; D perhaps matches TRBD1 (5 bases). The CDR3 covers 16 residues. V was shortened by 2 bases and J by 0 bases, with 11 bases between the two germline ends. Germline assignment: CDR1 ENHRY and CDR2 SYGVKD. The CDR3 DNA reads as TGTGCCATCAGTGAGGTTCCGGACATTAGCAATCAGCCCCAGCATTTT. Amino acids: CAISEVPDISNQPQHF.

This clonotype was detected only a few times. This chain joins TRBV6-1 and TRBJ2-2; D is unclear. Germline V gene data show CDR1 as MNHNS and CDR2 as SASEGT. The ends were cut back, 10 bases at V and 2 bases at J, with 11 bases in the middle. This CDR3 comprises 13 residues. The CDR3 loop reads CATQTVNTGELFF. CDR3 sequence (DNA): TGTGCCACCCAGACGGTCAACACCGGGGAGCTGTTTTTT.

This clonotype occurred many times. The chain uses TRBV2 and TRBJ2-7; no clear D. V dropped 2 bases and J dropped 4 bases, with 3 bases sitting between them. This CDR3 region has 11 residues. CDR1 is SNHLY, CDR2 FYNNEI, per germline. This CDR3 is CASSEQYEQYF. The CDR3 DNA follows: TGTGCCAGCAGTGAACAATACGAGCAGTACTTC. Filled out from reference TRBV2 and TRBJ2-7, the complete variable domain reads EPEVTQTPSHQVTQMGQEVILRCVPISNHLYFYWYRQILGQKVEFLVSFYNNEISEKSEIFDDQFSVERPDGSNFTLKIRSTKLEDSAMYFCASSEQYEQYFGPGTRLTVT.

The chain recombines TRBV12-3 or TRBV12-4 with TRBJ2-5; 8 bases agree with TRBD1. This CDR3 region has 15 residues. The junction had 10 bases not matched to a gene; V was cut back by 5 bases and J by 5 bases. Written as DNA, the CDR3 is TGTGCCAGCAGTATAAGGACAGGGATCTTGGAGACCCAGTACTTC. This codes for CASSIRTGILETQYF.

This clonotype has just a few counts. The chain employs TRBV5-6 and TRBJ1-1, with D unclear. The CDR3 contains 14 residues. Germline CDR1 and CDR2: SGHDT and YYEEEE. V lost 0 bases and J lost 4, with 10 bases in between. The CDR3 region is CASSLVVRSTEAFF. CDR3 DNA: TGTGCCAGCAGCTTGGTAGTACGTTCCACTGAAGCTTTCTTT.

This clonotype was detected a few times. No conserved phenylalanine or tryptophan is present at the end of the CDR3, so a read error is the likely explanation. The J gene is TRBJ2-5, the V gene TRBV12-3 or TRBV12-4, with D uncertain. V was cut by 2 bases and J by 5 bases, with 3 bases left in between. The CDR3 spans 11 residues. The CDR3 region is CASSLYETQYL. The DNA of the CDR3 is TGTGCCAGCAGTTTATATGAGACCCAGTACCTC.

This clonotype was detected a few times. One end of the junction fails to match germline, which may point to a read error. The V call is TRBV5-1, the J call TRBJ1-1; possible D gene TRBD1, 5 bases. The CDR3 length is 15 residues. CDR1 and CDR2 from the germline V gene are SGHRS and YFSETQ. Written as DNA, the CDR3 is TGTGCCAGCAGCCAGGACCTCGGGGGGAACACTGAAGCTTTCTTT. It specifies CASSQDLGGNTEAFF. Full variable domain (missing parts from reference TRBV5-1 and TRBJ1-1): KAGVTQTPRYLIKTRGQQVTLSCSPISGHRSVSWYQQTPGQGLQFLFEYFSETQRNKGNFPGRFSGRQFSNSRSEMNVSTLELGDSALYLCASSQDLGGNTEAFFGQGTRLTVV.

This chain uses TRBV18 with TRBJ2-7; D remains ambiguous. The germline V gene encodes CDR1 KGHSH and CDR2 LQKENI. This CDR3 is built from 14 residues. The V gene lost 2 bases and the J gene lost 2 bases, with 10 bases spanning the gap. The CDR3 DNA is TGTGCCAGCTCACCAGGTCCACCCACCTACGAGCAGTACTTC. The encoded protein is CASSPGPPTYEQYF.

The sample holds many counts of this clonotype. The chain joins TRBV2 to TRBJ2-2; 7 bases fit TRBD2. Unmatched junction bases numbered 4, after V lost 4 bases and J lost 2 bases. Germline-derived CDR1 and CDR2 are SNHLY and FYNNEI. The CDR3 has 15 amino acids. CDR3: CASSVLAANTGELFF. The CDR3 region has the DNA TGTGCCAGCAGTGTCCTAGCGGCAAACACCGGGGAGCTGTTTTTT.

Comments on this clonotype: An end of the junction differs from the germline gene, which may be a read error. The V and J genes are TRBV11-2 and TRBJ2-1; 8 nucleotides agree with TRBD2. Germline CDR1 and CDR2: SGHAT and FQNNGV. The CDR3 has 13 amino acids. CDR3 nucleotides: TGTGCCAGCAGCTTAGGGGGGGAGGGACTAGTGGGTTTC. As protein: CASSLGGEGLVGF.